This T cell receptor (beta chain) originates from a study of long-term antiretroviral therapy in people with HIV. Findings of the study overall: The range of CDR3 lengths in HIV repertoires proved narrower than that found in controls.

Researchers report immunoSEQ v3.0 was run at survey level. Generated by immunoSEQ multiplex PCR, the TCRdb table keeps only in-frame clones and is missing some. Here the sample spans 25,000 to 30,000 clones, approximately 80% being singletons. In regard to this clone: Its antigen is as yet unknown.

CDR3 length: 15 amino acids. Deletions cut 5 bases from V and 0 bases from J, with 13 bases between. The V gene's germline CDR1 is MNHEY and CDR2 SMNVEV (reference sequence). This sequence was found in a woman in her 30s with HIV. The sequencing used unsorted PBMCs, collected 1.1 years before starting antiretroviral therapy. V is TRBV27 and J is TRBJ1-1; D possibly corresponds to TRBD1 (6 bases). The CDR3 spells CASSRQAQMNTEAFF. The CDR3 DNA reads TGTGCCAGCAGTCGACAGGCTCAAATGAACACTGAAGCTTTCTTT.